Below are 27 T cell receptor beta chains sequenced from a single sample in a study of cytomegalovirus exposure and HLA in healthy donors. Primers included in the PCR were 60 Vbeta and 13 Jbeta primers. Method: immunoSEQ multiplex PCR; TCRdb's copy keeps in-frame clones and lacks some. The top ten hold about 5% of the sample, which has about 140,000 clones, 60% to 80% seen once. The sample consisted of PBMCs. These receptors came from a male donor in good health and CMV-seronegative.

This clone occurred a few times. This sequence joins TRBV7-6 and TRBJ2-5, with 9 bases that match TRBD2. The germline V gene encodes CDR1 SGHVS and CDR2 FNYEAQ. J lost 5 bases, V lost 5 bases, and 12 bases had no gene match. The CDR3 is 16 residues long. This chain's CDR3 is CASSPIAAGGGETQYF. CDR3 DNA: TGTGCCAGCAGCCCCATCGCAGCGGGGGGCGGGGAGACCCAGTACTTC.

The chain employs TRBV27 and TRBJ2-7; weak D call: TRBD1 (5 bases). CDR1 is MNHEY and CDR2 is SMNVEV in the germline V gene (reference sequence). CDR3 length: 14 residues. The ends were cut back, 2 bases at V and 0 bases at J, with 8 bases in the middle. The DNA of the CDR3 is TGTGCCAGCAGTTTAGGGGCCGGCTCCTACGAGCAGTACTTC. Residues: CASSLGAGSYEQYF.

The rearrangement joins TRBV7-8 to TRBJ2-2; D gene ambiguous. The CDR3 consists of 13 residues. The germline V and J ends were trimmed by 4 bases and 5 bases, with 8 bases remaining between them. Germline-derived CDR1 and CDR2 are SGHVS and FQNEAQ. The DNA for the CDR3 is TGTGCCAGCAGCTCCCTCGGTACCGGGGAGCTGTTTTTT. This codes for CASSSLGTGELFF.

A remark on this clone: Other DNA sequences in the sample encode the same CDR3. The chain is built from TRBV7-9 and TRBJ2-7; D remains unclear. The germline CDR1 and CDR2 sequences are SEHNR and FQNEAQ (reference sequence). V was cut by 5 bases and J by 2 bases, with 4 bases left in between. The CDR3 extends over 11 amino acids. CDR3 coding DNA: TGTGCCAGCAGCAGCACCTACGAGCAGTACTTC. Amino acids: CASSSTYEQYF. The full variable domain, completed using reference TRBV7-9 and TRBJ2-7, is DTGVSQNPRHKITKRGQNVTFRCDPISEHNRLYWYRQTLGQGPEFLTYFQNEAQLEKSRLLSDRFSAERPKGSFSTLEIQRTEQGDSAMYLCASSSTYEQYFGPGTRLTVT.

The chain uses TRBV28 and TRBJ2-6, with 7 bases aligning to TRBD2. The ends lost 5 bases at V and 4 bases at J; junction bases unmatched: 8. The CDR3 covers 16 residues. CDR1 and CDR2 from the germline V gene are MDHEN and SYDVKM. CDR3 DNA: TGTGCCAGCAGTCCGTCGGGAGGAACCGGGGCCAACGTCCTGACTTTC. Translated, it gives CASSPSGGTGANVLTF.

The CDR3 DNA follows: TGCGCCAGCAGCCCGGACAGGGGGACTAACTATGGCTACACCTTC. This sequence encodes CASSPDRGTNYGYTF. This rearrangement joins TRBV5-1 to TRBJ1-2; 10 nucleotides match TRBD1. The CDR3 contains 15 residues. The germline V gene encodes CDR1 SGHRS and CDR2 YFSETQ. J lost 0 bases, V lost 4 bases, and 3 bases had no gene match. Looking up the rest from reference TRBV5-1 and TRBJ1-2 gives the full variable domain: KAGVTQTPRYLIKTRGQQVTLSCSPISGHRSVSWYQQTPGQGLQFLFEYFSETQRNKGNFPGRFSGRQFSNSRSEMNVSTLELGDSALYLCASSPDRGTNYGYTFGSGTRLTVV.

DNA of the CDR3: TGTGCCAGCAGCAGTGTAGCTGAGCAGTTCTTC. This sequence encodes CASSSVAEQFF. V usage is TRBV2 and J usage is TRBJ2-1; no definite D call. Germline CDR1 and CDR2: SNHLY and FYNNEI. Trimming took 6 bases from V and 9 from J, leaving 9 bases between them. This CDR3 has 11 residues. Supplemented by reference TRBV2 and TRBJ2-1, the full variable domain reads EPEVTQTPSHQVTQMGQEVILRCVPISNHLYFYWYRQILGQKVEFLVSFYNNEISEKSEIFDDQFSVERPDGSNFTLKIRSTKLEDSAMYFCASSSVAEQFFGPGTRLTVL.

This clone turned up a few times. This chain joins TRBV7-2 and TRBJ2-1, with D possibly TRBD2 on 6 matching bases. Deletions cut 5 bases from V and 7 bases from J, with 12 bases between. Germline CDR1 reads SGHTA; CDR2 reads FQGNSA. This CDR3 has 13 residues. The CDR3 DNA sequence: TGTGCCAGCAGCCATCGGGGGTCTAATGAGCAGTTCTTC. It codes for CASSHRGSNEQFF.

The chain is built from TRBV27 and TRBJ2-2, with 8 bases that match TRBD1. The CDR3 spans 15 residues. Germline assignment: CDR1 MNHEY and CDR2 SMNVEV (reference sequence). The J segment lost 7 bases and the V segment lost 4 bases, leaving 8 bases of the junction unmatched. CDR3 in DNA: TGTGCCAGCAGTTGGACAGGGCGAGTTTTCGGGGAGCTGTTTTTT. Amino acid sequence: CASSWTGRVFGELFF.

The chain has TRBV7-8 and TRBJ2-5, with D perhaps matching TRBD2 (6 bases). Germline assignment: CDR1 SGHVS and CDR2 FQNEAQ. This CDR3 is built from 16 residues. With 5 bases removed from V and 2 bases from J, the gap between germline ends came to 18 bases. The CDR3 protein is CASSTVGGSTQETQYF. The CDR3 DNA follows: TGTGCCAGCAGCACAGTTGGGGGGTCCACTCAAGAGACCCAGTACTTC.

The CDR3 is CASSPTGENTEAFF. The DNA for the CDR3 is TGTGCCAGTAGCCCGACAGGGGAAAACACTGAAGCTTTCTTT. The rearrangement uses TRBV19 and TRBJ1-1; 8 bases align to TRBD1. The CDR3 consists of 14 residues. The junction had 5 bases not matched to a gene; V was cut back by 6 bases and J by 2 bases. Germline CDR1 and CDR2: LNHDA and SQIVND (reference sequence).

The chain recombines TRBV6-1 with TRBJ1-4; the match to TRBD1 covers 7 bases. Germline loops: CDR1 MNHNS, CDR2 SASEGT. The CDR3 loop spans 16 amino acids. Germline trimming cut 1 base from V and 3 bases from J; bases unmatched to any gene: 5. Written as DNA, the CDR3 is TGTGCCAGCAGTGAAGTCTCGGGGACAGCTAATGAAAAACTGTTTTTT. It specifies CASSEVSGTANEKLFF.

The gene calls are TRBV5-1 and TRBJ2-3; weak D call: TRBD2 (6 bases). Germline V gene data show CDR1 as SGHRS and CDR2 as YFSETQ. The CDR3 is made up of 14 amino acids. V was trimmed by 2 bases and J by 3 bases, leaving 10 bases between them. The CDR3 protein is CASSFGGETDTQYF. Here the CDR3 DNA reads TGCGCCAGCAGCTTCGGGGGAGAAACAGATACGCAGTATTTT.

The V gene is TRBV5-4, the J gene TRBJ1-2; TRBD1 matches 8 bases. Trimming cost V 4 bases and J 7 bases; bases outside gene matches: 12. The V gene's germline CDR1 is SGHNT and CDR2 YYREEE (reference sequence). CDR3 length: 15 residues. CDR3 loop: CASSRPTSGGSGYTF. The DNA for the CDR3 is TGTGCCAGCAGCCGACCTACTTCAGGGGGCTCTGGCTACACCTTC.

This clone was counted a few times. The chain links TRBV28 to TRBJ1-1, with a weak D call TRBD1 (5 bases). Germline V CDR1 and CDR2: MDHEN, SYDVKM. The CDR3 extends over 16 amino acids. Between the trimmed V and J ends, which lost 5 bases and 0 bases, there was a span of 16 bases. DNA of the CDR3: TGTGCCAGCAGTCCCTCCCGCGGGGGTCTGAACACTGAAGCTTTCTTT. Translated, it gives CASSPSRGGLNTEAFF.

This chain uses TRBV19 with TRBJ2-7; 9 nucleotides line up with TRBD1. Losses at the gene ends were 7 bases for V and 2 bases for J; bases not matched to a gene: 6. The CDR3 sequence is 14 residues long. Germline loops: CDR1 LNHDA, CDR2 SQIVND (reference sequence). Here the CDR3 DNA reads TGTGCCAGTAACCCGGACAGGGGCGCCTACGAGCAGTACTTC. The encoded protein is CASNPDRGAYEQYF.

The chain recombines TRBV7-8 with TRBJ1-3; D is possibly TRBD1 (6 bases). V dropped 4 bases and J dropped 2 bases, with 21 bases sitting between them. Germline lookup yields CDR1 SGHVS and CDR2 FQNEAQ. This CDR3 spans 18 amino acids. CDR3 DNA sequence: TGTGCCAGCAGCTCATCGCCGAGGGGGGGGGCAGCTGGAAACACCATATATTTT. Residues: CASSSSPRGGAAGNTIYF. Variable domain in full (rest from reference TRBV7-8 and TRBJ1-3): GAGVSQSPRYKVAKRGQDVALRCDPISGHVSLFWYQQALGQGPEFLTYFQNEAQLDKSGLPSDRFFAERPEGSVSTLKIQRTQQEDSAVYLCASSSSPRGGAAGNTIYFGEGSWLTVV.

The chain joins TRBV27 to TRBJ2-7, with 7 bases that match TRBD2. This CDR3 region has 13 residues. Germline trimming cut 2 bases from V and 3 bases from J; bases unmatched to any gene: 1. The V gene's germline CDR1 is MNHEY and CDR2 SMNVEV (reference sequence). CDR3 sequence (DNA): TGTGCCAGCAGTTTAAAGCGGGGCTACGAGCAGTACTTC. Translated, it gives CASSLKRGYEQYF.

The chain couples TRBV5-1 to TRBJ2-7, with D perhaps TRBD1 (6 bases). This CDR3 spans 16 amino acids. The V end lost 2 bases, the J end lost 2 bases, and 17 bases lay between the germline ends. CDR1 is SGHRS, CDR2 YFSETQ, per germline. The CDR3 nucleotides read TGCGCCAGCAGCTTCTTCGGGACAACCACCCCCTACGAGCAGTACTTC. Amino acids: CASSFFGTTTPYEQYF.

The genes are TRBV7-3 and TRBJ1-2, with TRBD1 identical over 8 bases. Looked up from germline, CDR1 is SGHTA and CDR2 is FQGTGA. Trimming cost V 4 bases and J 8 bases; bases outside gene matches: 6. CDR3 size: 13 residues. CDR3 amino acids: CASSSDRGRGYTF. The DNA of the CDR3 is TGTGCCAGCAGCTCCGACAGGGGACGGGGCTACACCTTC.

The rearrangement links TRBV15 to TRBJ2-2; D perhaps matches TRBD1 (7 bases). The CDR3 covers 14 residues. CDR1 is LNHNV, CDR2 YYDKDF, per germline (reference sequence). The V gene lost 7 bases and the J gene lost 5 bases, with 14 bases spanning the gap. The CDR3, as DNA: TGTGCCACCATAGCAGGGGGGAGGACCGGGGAGCTGTTTTTT. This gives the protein CATIAGGRTGELFF.

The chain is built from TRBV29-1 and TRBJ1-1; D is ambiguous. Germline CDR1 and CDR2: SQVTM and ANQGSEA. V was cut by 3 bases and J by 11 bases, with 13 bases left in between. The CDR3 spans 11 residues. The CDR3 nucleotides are TGCAGCGTTGAGGGGTATCGCGGGGCTTTCTTT. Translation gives CSVEGYRGAFF.

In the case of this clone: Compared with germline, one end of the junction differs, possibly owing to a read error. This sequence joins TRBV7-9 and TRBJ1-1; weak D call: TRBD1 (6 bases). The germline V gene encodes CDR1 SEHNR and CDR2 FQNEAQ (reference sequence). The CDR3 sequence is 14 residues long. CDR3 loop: CSSRPHADRWMAFF. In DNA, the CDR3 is TGTTCCAGCAGACCTCATGCGGACAGATGGATGGCTTTCTTT.

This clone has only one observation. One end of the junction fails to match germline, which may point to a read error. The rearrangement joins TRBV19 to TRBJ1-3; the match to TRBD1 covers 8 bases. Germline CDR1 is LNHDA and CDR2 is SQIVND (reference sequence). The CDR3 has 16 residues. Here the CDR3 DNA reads TGTGCCAGTAATGCCCCCCAGCAGGGGGCTGGGAACACCATATATTTT. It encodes CASNAPQQGAGNTIYF.

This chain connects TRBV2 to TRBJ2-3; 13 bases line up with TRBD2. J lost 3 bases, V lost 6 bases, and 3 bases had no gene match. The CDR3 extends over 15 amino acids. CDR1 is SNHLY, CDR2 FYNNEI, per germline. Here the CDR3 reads CASSRTSGGTDTQYF. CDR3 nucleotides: TGTGCCAGCAGCCGGACTAGCGGGGGAACAGATACGCAGTATTTT.

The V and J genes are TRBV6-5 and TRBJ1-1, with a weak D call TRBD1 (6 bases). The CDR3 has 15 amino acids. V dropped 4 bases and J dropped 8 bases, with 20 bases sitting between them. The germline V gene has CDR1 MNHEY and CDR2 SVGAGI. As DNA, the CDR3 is TGTGCCAGCAGTTCCCAGACAGGTCGAAGGTTGGAAGCTTTCTTT. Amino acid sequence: CASSSQTGRRLEAFF.

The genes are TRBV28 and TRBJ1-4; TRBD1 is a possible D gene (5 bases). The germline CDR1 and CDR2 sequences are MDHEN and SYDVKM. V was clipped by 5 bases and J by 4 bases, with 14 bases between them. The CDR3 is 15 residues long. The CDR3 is CASSPPSGGNEKLFF. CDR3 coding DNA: TGTGCCAGCAGTCCGCCGTCGGGGGGTAATGAAAAACTGTTTTTT.